The 3 T cell receptor beta chains given below trace back to one sample, sequenced in a study of patients and donors after allogeneic stem cell transplantation. TCRdb redid the calling of the RT-PCR reads with MiXCR, one entry per CDR3 protein. The table lists 150,000 to 250,000 distinct CDR3 sequences, about 40% of them singletons. Sequenced sample: blood, either unsorted or a sorted T cell fraction (not recorded which). These receptors originate from a human donor who was either an allogeneic HSCT recipient or a stem cell or donor lymphocyte infusion donor (not recorded which). It is not recorded whose cells these are; they may come from a transplant donor.

This clonotype was observed a handful of times. J is TRBJ2-3 and V is TRBV20-1, with D uncertain. Germline V gene data show CDR1 as DFQATT and CDR2 as SNEGSKA (reference sequence). The V and J ends lost 1 base and 3 bases respectively, with 8 bases between them. The CDR3 has 13 residues. The CDR3 DNA is TGCAGTGCTAGAGCCCGGGTTACAGATACGCAGTATTTT. Translation: CSARARVTDTQYF.

The V call is TRBV28, the J call TRBJ2-1; TRBD2 agrees at 11 bases. The trim removed 3 bases at V and 5 bases at J, leaving 3 bases unmatched. Germline V gene data show CDR1 as MDHEN and CDR2 as SYDVKM. The CDR3 totals 15 residues. Written as DNA, the CDR3 is TGTGCCAGCAGTTTCGGGACTAGCGGACACAATGAGCAGTTCTTC. Amino acids: CASSFGTSGHNEQFF.

This clonotype turned up a few times. The chain uses TRBV13 and TRBJ1-2; D is uncertain. This CDR3 spans 15 amino acids. V was pared by 4 bases and J by 8 bases, with 20 bases between. CDR1 is PRHDT, CDR2 FYEKMQ, per germline (reference sequence). The CDR3 sequence: CASSSLRRVGNGYTF. Here the CDR3 DNA reads TGTGCCAGCAGCTCTCTGCGTCGGGTCGGTAACGGCTACACCTTC.